This T cell receptor (beta chain) comes out of a study of shared clonotypes between healthy human individuals. Using immunoSEQ multiplex PCR, the repertoire was profiled, and TCRdb retains in-frame clones only, with some absent. Of about 470,000 clones in the sample, around 75% were seen once. Deletions cut 6 bases from V and 1 base from J, with 12 bases between. This CDR3 is 15 amino acids long. Looked up from germline, CDR1 is MNHEY and CDR2 is SVGAGI. The specimen was PBMCs. V gene TRBV6-5 combines with J gene TRBJ1-4; D unclear. This receptor was obtained from a woman in her thirties or forties in good health. Some clones in this sample may be carry-over from other donors' samples. The DNA for the CDR3 is TGTGCCAGCAGACCAATCCGTGGAACTAATGAAAAACTGTTTTTT. The encoded protein is CASRPIRGTNEKLFF.